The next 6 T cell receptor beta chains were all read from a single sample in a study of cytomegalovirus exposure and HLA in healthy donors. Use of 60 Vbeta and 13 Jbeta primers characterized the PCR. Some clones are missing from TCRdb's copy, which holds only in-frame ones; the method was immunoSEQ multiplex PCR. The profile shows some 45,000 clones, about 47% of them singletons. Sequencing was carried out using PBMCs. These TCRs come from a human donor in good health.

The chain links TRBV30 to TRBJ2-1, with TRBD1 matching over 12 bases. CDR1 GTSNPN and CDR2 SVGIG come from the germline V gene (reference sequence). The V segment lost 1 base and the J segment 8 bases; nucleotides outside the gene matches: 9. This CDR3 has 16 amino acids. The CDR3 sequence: CAWSGLGQGAIDEQFF. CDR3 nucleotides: TGTGCCTGGAGTGGATTGGGACAGGGGGCAATAGATGAGCAGTTCTTC.

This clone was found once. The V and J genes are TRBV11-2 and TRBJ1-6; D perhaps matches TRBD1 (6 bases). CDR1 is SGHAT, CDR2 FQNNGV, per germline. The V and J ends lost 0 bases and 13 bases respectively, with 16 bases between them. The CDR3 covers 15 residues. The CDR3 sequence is CASSLESTGWFPLHF. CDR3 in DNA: TGTGCCAGCAGCTTAGAATCTACAGGGTGGTTTCCCCTCCACTTT.

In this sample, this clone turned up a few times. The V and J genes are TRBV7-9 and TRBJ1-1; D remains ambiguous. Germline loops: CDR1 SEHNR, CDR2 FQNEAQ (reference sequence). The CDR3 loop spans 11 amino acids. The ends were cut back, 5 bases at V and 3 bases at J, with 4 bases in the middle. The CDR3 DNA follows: TGTGCCAGCAGCCCCGACACTGAAGCTTTCTTT. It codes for CASSPDTEAFF.

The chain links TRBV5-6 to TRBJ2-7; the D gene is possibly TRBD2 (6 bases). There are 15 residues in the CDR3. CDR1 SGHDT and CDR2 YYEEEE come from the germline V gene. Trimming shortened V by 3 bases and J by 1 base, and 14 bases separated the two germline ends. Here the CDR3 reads CASSWDSLPSYEQYF. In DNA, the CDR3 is TGTGCCAGCAGCTGGGACTCTCTCCCTTCCTACGAGCAGTACTTC.

This CDR3 is CASSEGLKETQYF. CDR3 in DNA: TGTGCCAGCTCAGAGGGACTCAAAGAGACCCAGTACTTC. J is TRBJ2-5 and V is TRBV18; TRBD2 is a possible D gene (6 bases). Per the germline V gene, CDR1 is KGHSH and CDR2 is LQKENI. The CDR3 loop spans 13 amino acids. Trimming removed 5 bases from V and 3 bases from J, with 10 bases in between.

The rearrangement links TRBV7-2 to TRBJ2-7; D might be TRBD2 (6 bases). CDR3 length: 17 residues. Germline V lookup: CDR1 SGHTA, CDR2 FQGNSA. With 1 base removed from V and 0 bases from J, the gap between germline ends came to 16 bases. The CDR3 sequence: CASSLVIRQDYSYEQYF. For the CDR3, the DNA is TGTGCCAGCAGCTTAGTTATCCGGCAGGACTACTCCTACGAGCAGTACTTC.